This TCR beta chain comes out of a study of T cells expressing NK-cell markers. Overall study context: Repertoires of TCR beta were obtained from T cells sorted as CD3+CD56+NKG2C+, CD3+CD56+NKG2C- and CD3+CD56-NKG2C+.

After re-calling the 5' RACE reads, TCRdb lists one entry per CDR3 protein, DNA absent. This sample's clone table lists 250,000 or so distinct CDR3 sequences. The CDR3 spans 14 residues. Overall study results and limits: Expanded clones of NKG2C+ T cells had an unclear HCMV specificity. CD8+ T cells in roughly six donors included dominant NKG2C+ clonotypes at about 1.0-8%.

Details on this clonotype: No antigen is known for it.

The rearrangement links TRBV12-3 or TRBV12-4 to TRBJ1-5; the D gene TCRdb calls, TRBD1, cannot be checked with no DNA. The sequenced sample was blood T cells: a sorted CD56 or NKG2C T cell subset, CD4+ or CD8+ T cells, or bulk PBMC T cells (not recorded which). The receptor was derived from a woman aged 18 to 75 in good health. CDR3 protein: CASNRDSFNQPQHF.